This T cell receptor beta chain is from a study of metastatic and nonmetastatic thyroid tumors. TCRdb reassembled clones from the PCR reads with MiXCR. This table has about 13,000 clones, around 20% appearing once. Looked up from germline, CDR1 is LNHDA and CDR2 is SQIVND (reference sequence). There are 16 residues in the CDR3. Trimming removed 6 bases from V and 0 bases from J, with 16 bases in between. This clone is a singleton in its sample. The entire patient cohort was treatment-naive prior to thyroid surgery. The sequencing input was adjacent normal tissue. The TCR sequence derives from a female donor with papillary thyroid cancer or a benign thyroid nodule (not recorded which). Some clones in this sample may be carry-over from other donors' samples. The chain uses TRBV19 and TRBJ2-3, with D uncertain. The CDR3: CASRLCASTSTDTQYF. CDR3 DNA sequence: TGTGCCAGTAGACTGTGTGCGTCGACTAGCACAGATACGCAGTATTTT.